What follows is one T cell receptor (beta chain) and its context. The CDR3 spans 16 residues. Germline assignment: CDR1 SGDLS and CDR2 YYNGEE. Trimming cost V 3 bases and J 1 base, with 13 bases left between them. Primers included in the PCR were 60 Vbeta and 13 Jbeta primers. Generated by immunoSEQ multiplex PCR, the TCRdb table keeps only in-frame clones and is missing some. The data show around 120,000 clones, about 68% seen once. This entry is derived from a study of cytomegalovirus exposure and HLA in healthy donors. The sequenced sample consisted of PBMCs. This receptor was obtained from a woman aged 40 to 49 in good health and CMV-seropositive. The chain has TRBV9 and TRBJ2-2; weak D call: TRBD2 (5 bases). Here the CDR3 reads CASSASRVLNTGELFF. The CDR3 DNA sequence: TGTGCCAGCAGCGCCTCGCGGGTCTTGAACACCGGGGAGCTGTTTTTT.